This TCR beta chain was observed in a study of CD8+ T cells in alopecia areata. Study context: The protocol delivered tofacitinib for 6 to 18 months, then withdrew it for 6 months. Regarding the study as a whole: Numerous clones, expanded in lesions, remained in scalp and blood during tofacitinib.

The CDR3 is 16 residues long. V shed 5 bases and J 0 bases; nucleotides not matched to a gene: 8. Germline V gene lookup returns CDR1 SGHTA and CDR2 FQGNSA. Once RNA had been extracted, it was reverse transcribed into cDNA to act as the sequencing template. TCRdb's copy holds only in-frame clones and misses some; the assay was immunoSEQ multiplex PCR. The sample records 200,000 or so clones, about 40% being singletons. In the case of this clone: What it binds is unknown.

Indicated treatment: oral pan-JAK inhibitor, 5-10 mg twice daily. Sorted populations comprised CD4+ and CD8+ T cells obtained from PBMCs. The source is a human donor with alopecia areata. Sequenced here: CD4+ T cells sorted from blood, sampled at approximately week 36, from a patient treated with tofacitinib. This chain links TRBV7-2 with TRBJ2-7; 9 nucleotides match TRBD2. The DNA of the CDR3 is TGTGCCAGCAGCAGGGGGGCTAGCGGGAACTCCTACGAGCAGTACTTC. It yields the protein CASSRGASGNSYEQYF.